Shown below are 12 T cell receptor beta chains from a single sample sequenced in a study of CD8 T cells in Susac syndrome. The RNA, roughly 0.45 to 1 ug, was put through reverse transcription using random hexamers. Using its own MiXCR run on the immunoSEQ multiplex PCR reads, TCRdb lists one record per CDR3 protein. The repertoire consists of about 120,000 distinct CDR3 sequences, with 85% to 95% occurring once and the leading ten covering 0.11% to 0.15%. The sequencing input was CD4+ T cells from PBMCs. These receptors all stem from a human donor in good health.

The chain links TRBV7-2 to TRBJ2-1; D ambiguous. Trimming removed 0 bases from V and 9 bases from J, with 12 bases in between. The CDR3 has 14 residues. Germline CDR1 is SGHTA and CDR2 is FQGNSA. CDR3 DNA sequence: TGTGCCAGCAGCTTAGCGCGATATCCCCCTGAGCAGTTCTTC. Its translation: CASSLARYPPEQFF.

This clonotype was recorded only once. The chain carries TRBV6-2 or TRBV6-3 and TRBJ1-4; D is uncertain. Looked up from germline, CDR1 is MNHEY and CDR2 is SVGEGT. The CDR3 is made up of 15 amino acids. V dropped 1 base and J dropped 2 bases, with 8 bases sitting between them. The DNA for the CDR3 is TGTGCCAGCAGTTACTGGGCGGCGACTAATGAAAAACTGTTTTTT. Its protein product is CASSYWAATNEKLFF.

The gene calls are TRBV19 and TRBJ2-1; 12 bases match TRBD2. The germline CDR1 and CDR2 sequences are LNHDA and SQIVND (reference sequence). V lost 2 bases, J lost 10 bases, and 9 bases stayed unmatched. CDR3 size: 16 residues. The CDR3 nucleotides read TGTGCCAGTAGTATAAACGAGGCTAGCGGGAGGGCCGAGCAGTTCTTC. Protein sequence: CASSINEASGRAEQFF.

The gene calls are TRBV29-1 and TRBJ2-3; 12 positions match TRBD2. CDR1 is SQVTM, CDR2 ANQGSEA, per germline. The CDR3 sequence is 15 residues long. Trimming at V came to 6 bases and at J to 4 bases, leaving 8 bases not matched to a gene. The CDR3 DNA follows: TGCAGCGTCGAGTTACTAGCGGGAGGTCCAGATACGCAGTATTTT. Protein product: CSVELLAGGPDTQYF.

The CDR3 DNA reads as TGCGCCAGCAGCTTGGTTATACTCAACAATGAGCAGTTCTTC. Translating gives CASSLVILNNEQFF. The J gene is TRBJ2-1, the V gene TRBV5-1; no clear D. The germline V gene has CDR1 SGHRS and CDR2 YFSETQ. CDR3 size: 14 residues. V was clipped by 0 bases and J by 5 bases, with 9 bases between them.

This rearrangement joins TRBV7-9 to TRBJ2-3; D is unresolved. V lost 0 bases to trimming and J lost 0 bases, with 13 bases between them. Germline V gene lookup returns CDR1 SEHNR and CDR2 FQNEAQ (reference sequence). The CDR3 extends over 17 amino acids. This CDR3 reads CASSLASSASSTDTQYF. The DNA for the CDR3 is TGTGCCAGCAGCTTAGCGAGCAGCGCTTCTAGCACAGATACGCAGTATTTT.

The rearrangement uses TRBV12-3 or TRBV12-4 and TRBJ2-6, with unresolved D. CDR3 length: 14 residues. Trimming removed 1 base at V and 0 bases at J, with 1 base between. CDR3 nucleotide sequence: TGTGCCAGCAGTTTAGGCTCTGGGGCCAACGTCCTGACTTTC. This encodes CASSLGSGANVLTF.

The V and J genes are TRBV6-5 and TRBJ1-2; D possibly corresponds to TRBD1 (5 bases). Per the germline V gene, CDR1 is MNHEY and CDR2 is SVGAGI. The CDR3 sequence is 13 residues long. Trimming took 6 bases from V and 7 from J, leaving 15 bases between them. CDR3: CASSPGTAGGYTF. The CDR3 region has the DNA TGTGCCAGCAGCCCCGGGACGGCCGGTGGCTACACCTTC.

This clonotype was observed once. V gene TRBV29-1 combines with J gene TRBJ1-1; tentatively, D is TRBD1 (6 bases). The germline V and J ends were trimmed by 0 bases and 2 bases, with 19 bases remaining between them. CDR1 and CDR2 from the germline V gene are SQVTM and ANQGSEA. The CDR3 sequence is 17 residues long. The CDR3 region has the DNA TGCAGCGTTGAAGACCCCCCCTCACAGGGCGTAAACACTGAAGCTTTCTTT. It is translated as CSVEDPPSQGVNTEAFF.

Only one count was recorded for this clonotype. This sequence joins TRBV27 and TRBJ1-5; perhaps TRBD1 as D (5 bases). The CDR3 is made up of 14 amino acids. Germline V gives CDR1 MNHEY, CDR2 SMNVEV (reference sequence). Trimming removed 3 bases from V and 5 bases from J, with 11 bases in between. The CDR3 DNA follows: TGTGCCAGCAGTTTCAGGGAACGCGATCAGCCCCAGCATTTT. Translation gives CASSFRERDQPQHF.

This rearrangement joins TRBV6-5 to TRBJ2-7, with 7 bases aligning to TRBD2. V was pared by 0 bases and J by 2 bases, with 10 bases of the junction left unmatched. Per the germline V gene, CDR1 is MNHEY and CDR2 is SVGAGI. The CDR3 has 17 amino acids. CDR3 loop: CASSYSIGGSYPYEQYF. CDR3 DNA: TGTGCCAGCAGTTACTCAATCGGCGGGAGCTACCCCTACGAGCAGTACTTC.

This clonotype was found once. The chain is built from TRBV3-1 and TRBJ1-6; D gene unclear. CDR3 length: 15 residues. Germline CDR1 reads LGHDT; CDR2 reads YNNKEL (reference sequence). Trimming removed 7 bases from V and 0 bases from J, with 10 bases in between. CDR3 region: CASNQDRSYNSPLHF. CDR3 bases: TGTGCCAGCAACCAGGACCGCTCCTATAATTCACCCCTCCACTTT.